Sequencing of this T cell receptor beta chain was carried out in a study of blood T cell repertoires in COVID-19. About the study: Spain, Italy and the United States supplied samples that represented acute and convalescent COVID-19.

The study counted Cohort 3 donors as recovered given two negative PCRs, clearance, or symptom resolution. V lost 5 bases and J lost 0; bases outside the gene matches: 14. CDR1 and CDR2 from the germline V gene are WSHSY and SAAADI. The length of the CDR3 is 18 residues. Profiling relied on immunoSEQ multiplex PCR, and the TCRdb table lists in-frame clones only, not all of them. The repertoire holds about 130,000 clones, with roughly 90% as singletons. Sequenced input: PBMCs or T cells enriched from blood (not recorded which). The genes are TRBV10-2 and TRBJ1-2, with 8 bases matching TRBD1. The origin of this receptor is a woman in her 50s who had recovered from COVID-19. For the CDR3, the DNA is TGCGCCAGCAGTCACACGAATAGAGACAGGGGAGCTAACTATGGCTACACCTTC. This gives the protein CASSHTNRDRGANYGYTF.